These T cell receptor beta chains were read from a single sample in a study of cytomegalovirus exposure and HLA in healthy donors. The data were produced by immunoSEQ multiplex PCR, yet TCRdb's version contains in-frame clones alone and is incomplete. This table holds hundreds of thousands of clones, about 90% found once. The sample taken for sequencing was PBMCs. These receptors originate from a woman aged 18-35 years in good health and CMV-seronegative. Each CDR3 is given with its conserved first and last residue. The D gene is left open where the match is weak.

DNA	CDR3	D	J	V
TGCGCCAGCAGCTTGGAGAGGGCGCCAATGAACACTGAAGCTTTCTTT	CASSLERAPMNTEAFF	-	TRBJ1-1	TRBV5-1
TGCGCCAGCAGCCAAGCGAGGGGTTCGGGACTAGATACGGAGCAGTACTTC	CASSQARGSGLDTEQYF	TRBD2	TRBJ2-7	TRBV4-1
TGTGCTAGTGGTTTGACAATGGGACAGACAAATGAAAAACTGTTTTTT	CASGLTMGQTNEKLFF	TRBD1	TRBJ1-4	TRBV12-5
TGTGCCACCAGCCAAACCAACAGGGCGCATTCCTACGAGCAGTACTTC	CATSQTNRAHSYEQYF	-	TRBJ2-7	TRBV15
TGTGCCTGGAGTGCCGGGGGAGACCAGTACTTC	CAWSAGGDQYF	-	TRBJ2-5	TRBV30
TGTGCCAGCTCAACTGGGGCATACTACGAGCAGTACTTC	CASSTGAYYEQYF	-	TRBJ2-7	TRBV18
TGTGCCAGCAGTGACCCCCCGGCGGCTGGTTGGAACATTCAGTACTTC	CASSDPPAAGWNIQYF	-	TRBJ2-4	TRBV6-1
TGCAGCGTGGCTTGGGACAGGGGCAATCAGCCCCAGCATTTT	CSVAWDRGNQPQHF	TRBD1	TRBJ1-5	TRBV29-1
TGTGCCAGCAGCTTGTACAGGGGGAACACCGGGGAGCTGTTTTTT	CASSLYRGNTGELFF	TRBD1	TRBJ2-2	TRBV11-2
TGTGCCAGCACCCTAAGGACAGTCTACGAGCAGTACTTC	CASTLRTVYEQYF	-	TRBJ2-7	TRBV5-8
TGTGCCAGTACCCTGGGGACAGGGAGCAAAACTGGAAACACCATATATTTT	CASTLGTGSKTGNTIYF	TRBD1	TRBJ1-3	TRBV19
TGTGCCAGCAGTGAGGGACAGGGTGGGCCCTATAATTCACCCCTCCACTTT	CASSEGQGGPYNSPLHF	TRBD1	TRBJ1-6	TRBV2